This TCR beta chain was profiled in a study of blood T cell repertoires in COVID-19. Across the whole study: Sites across the United States, Italy and Spain contributed samples from acute and convalescent COVID-19.

How the authors handled the data: Amplified reference gene primers provided the basis for estimating nucleated cell counts. Clones were read by immunoSEQ multiplex PCR, and TCRdb kept only the in-frame ones, dropping some. The D gene and trimming were derived from the DNA, and the V and J assignments and clone size from that table. The sample yields about 190,000 clones, around 80% seen once. The source of this sequence is a woman of 80 years or more with active or convalescent COVID-19. The sample was peripheral blood.

The CDR3 is CASSPQGGKTQYF. The CDR3 nucleotides read TGTGCCAGCAGTCCCCAGGGGGGCAAGACCCAGTACTTC. The chain links TRBV27 to TRBJ2-5; D is perhaps TRBD1 (7 bases). With 5 bases removed from V and 6 bases from J, the gap between germline ends came to 13 bases. The CDR3 sequence is 13 residues long. Germline assignment: CDR1 MNHEY and CDR2 SMNVEV (reference sequence).